This entry features one T cell receptor beta chain sequence. CDR3 size: 13 residues. V lost 5 bases, J lost 5 bases, and 10 bases lay in between. Germline V gene lookup returns CDR1 SGHVS and CDR2 FQNEAQ. The data derive from a study of neoadjuvant anti-PD-1 for oral cavity cancer. Whole-study context: Before surgery, most patients got three to four biweekly 3 mg/kg nivolumab doses. Around day 43, patients without progression received a fourth nivolumab dose before surgery.

These newly diagnosed stage II-IVA oral cavity squamous cell carcinoma patients had no prior systemic or radiation treatment. The table came from immunoSEQ multiplex PCR; TCRdb's copy has only in-frame clones and leaves some out. The table records some 6,900 clones, approximately 74% of them present only once. This TCR was sampled from a person aged 35-79 years with oral cavity squamous cell carcinoma. The input for sequencing was PBMCs, taken before nivolumab (anti-PD-1) treatment. The chain uses TRBV7-8 and TRBJ1-5; perhaps TRBD1 as D (5 bases). For the CDR3, the DNA is TGTGCCAGCAGCCCCCAGGGAGATCAGCCCCAGCATTTT. Translating gives CASSPQGDQPQHF.